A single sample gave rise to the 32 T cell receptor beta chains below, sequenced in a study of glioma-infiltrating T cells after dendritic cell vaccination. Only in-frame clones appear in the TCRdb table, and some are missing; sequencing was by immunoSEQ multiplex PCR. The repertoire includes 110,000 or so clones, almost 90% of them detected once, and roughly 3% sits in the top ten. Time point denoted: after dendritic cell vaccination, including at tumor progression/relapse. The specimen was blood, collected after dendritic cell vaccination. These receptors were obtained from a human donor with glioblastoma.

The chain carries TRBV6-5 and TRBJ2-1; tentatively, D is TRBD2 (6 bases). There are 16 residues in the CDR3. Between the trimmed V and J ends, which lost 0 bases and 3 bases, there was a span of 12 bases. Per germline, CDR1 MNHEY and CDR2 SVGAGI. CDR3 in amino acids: CASSYSPPGLYNEQFF. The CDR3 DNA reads TGTGCCAGCAGTTACTCCCCACCGGGACTCTACAATGAGCAGTTCTTC.

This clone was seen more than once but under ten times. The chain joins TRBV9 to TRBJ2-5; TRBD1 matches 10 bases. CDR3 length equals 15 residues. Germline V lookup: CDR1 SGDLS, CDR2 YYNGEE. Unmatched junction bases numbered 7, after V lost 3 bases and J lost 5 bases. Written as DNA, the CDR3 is TGTGCCAGCAGCGCTCTATCGGGACAGGGGGAGACCCAGTACTTC. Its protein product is CASSALSGQGETQYF.

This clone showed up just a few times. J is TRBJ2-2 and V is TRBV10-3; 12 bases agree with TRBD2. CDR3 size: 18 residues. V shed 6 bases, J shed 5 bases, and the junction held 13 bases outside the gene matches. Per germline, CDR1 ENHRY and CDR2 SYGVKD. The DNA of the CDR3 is TGTGCCATCAGGAGGGGGGGACTAGCGGGCGTTGAAACCGGGGAGCTGTTTTTT. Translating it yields CAIRRGGLAGVETGELFF.

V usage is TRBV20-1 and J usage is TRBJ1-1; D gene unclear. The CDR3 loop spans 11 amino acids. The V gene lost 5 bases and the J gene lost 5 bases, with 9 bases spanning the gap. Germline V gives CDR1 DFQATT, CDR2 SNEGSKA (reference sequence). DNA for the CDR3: TGCAGTGCTCCGGTGAGGACTGAAGCTTTCTTT. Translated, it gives CSAPVRTEAFF.

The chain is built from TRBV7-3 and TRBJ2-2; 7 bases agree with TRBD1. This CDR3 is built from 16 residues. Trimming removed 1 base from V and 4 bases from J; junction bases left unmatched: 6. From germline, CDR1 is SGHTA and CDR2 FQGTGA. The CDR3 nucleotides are TGTGCCAGCAGCTTAAACGCAGGGGGTGTCACCGGGGAGCTGTTTTTT. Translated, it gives CASSLNAGGVTGELFF.

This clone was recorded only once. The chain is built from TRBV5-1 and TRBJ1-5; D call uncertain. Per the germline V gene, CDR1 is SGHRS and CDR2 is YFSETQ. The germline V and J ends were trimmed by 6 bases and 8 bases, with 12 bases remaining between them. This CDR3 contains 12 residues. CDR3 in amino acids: CASTPEREPQHF. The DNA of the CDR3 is TGCGCCAGCACCCCGGAGCGGGAGCCCCAGCATTTT.

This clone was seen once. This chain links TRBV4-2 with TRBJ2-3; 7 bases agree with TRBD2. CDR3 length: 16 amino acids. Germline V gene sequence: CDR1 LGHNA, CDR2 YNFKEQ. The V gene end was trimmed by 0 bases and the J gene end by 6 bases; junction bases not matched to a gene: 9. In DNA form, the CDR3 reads TGTGCCAGCAGCCAAGACCGGGACTATACTCGGGATACGCAGTATTTT. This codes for CASSQDRDYTRDTQYF.

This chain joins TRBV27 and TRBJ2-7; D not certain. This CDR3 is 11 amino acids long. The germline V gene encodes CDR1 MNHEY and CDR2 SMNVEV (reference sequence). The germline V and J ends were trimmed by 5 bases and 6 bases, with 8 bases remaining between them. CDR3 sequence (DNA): TGTGCCAGCAGTCTAAGAGGCGAGCAGTACTTC. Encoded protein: CASSLRGEQYF.

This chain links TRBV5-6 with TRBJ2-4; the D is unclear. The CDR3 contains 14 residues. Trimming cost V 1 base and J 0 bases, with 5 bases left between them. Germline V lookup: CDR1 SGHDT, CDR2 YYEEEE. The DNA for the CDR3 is TGTGCCAGCAGCTTGAAGCTAGCCAAAAACATTCAGTACTTC. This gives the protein CASSLKLAKNIQYF.

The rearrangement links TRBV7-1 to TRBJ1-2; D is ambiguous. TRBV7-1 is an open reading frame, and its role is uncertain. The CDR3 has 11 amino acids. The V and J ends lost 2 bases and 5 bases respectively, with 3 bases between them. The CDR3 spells CASSSTYGYTF. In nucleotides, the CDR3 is TGTGCCAGCAGCTCAACATATGGCTACACCTTC.

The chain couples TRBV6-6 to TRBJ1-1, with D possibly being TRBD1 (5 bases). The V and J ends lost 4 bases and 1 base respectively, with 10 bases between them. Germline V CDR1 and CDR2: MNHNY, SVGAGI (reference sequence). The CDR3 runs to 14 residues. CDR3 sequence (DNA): TGTGCCAGCAGTTCACTCGACAGGAACACTGAAGCTTTCTTT. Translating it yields CASSSLDRNTEAFF.

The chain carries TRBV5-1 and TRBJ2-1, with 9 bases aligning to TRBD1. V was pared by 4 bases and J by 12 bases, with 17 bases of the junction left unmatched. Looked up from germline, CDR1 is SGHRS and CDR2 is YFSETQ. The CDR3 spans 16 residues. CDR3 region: CASSVGQGMSTIGQFF. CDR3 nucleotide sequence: TGCGCCAGCAGCGTCGGACAGGGGATGAGTACAATTGGGCAGTTCTTC.

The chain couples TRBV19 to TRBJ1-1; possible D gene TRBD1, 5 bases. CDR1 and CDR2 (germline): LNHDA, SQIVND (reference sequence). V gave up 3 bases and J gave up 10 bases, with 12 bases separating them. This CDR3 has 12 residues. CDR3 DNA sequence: TGTGCCAGTAGTATTGGAGGGGCTCGAGCTTTCTTT. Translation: CASSIGGARAFF.

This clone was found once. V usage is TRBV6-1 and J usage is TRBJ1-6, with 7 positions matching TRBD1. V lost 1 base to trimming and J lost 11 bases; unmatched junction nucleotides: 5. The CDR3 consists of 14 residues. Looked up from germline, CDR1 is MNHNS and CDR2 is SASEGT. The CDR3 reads CASSEGQGSPPLHF. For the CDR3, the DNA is TGTGCCAGCAGTGAAGGACAGGGAAGCCCACCCCTCCACTTT.

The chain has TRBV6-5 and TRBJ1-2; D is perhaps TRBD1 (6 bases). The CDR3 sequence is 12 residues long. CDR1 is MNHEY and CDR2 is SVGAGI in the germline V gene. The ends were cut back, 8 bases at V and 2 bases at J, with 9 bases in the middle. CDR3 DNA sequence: TGTGCCAGCTTTAGGGGGAACTATGGCTACACCTTC. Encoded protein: CASFRGNYGYTF.

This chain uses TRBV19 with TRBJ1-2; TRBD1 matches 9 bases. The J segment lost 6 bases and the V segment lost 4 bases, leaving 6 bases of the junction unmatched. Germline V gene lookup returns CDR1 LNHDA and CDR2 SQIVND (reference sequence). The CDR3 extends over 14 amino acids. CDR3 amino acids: CASSTRTGANGYTF. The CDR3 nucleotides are TGTGCCAGTAGTACAAGGACAGGGGCCAATGGCTACACCTTC.

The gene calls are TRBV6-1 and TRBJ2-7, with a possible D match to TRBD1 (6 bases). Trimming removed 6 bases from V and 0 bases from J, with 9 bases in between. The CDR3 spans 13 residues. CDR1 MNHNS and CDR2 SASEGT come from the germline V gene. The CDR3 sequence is CASSGQSSYEQYF. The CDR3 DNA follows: TGTGCCAGCAGCGGACAGAGCTCCTACGAGCAGTACTTC.

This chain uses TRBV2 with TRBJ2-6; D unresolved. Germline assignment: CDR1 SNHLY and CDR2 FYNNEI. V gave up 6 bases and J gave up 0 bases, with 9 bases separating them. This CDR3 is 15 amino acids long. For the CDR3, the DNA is TGTGCCAGCAGGGTCAGCGACTCTGGGGCCAACGTCCTGACTTTC. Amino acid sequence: CASRVSDSGANVLTF.

In DNA form, the CDR3 reads TGCAGCGTTGAAGGGGGAAGGGAGCGGGAGGGGTACAATGAGCAGTTCTTC. Translation gives CSVEGGREREGYNEQFF. The chain has TRBV29-1 and TRBJ2-1; TRBD2 agrees at 10 bases. Germline lookup yields CDR1 SQVTM and CDR2 ANQGSEA. The V and J ends lost 1 base and 4 bases, in that order; junction bases with no gene match: 10. CDR3 length: 17 amino acids.

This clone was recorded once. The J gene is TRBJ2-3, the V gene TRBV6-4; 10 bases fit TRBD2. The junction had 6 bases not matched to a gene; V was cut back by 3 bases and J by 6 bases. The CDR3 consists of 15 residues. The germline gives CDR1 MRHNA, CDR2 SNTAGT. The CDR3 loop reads CASSERAGGTDTQYF. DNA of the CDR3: TGTGCCAGCAGTGAAAGAGCGGGAGGGACCGATACGCAGTATTTT.

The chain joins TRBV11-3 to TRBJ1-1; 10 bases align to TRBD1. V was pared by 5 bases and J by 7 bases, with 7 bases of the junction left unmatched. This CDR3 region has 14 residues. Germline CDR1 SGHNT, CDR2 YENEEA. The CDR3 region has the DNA TGTGCCAGCAGCCCAGGACAGGGGGTGGATGAAGCTTTCTTT. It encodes CASSPGQGVDEAFF.

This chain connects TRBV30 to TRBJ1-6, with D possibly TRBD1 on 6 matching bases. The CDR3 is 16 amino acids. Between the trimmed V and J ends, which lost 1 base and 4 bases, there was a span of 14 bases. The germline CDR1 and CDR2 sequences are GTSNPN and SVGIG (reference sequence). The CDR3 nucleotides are TGTGCCTGGAGTGGGGGGGGGCGAGGATATAATTCACCCCTCCACTTT. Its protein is CAWSGGGRGYNSPLHF.

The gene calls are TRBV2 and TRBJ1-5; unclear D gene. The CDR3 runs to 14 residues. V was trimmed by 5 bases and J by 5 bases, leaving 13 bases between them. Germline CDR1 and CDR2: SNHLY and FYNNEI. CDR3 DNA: TGTGCCAGCAGTCCAAAAGCTCCCTATCAGCCCCAGCATTTT. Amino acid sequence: CASSPKAPYQPQHF.

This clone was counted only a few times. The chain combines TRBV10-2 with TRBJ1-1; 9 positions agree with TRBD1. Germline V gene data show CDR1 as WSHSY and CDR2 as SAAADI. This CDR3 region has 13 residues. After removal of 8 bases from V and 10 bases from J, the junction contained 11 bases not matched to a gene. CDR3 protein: CASGLTGGYRAFF. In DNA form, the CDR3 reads TGCGCCAGCGGGCTCACAGGGGGCTATAGAGCTTTCTTT.

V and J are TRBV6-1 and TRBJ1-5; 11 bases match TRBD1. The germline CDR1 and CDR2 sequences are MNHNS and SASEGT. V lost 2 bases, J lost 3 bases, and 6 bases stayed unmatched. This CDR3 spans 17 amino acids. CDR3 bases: TGTGCCAGCAGTGAATACCAGGGACAGGGGGTCAATCAGCCCCAGCATTTT. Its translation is CASSEYQGQGVNQPQHF.

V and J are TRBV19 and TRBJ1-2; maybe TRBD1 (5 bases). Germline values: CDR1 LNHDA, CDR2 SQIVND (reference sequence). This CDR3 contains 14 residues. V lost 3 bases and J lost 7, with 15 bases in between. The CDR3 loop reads CASSIVGRVSGYTF. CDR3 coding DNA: TGTGCCAGTAGTATTGTGGGGCGCGTGAGTGGCTACACCTTC.

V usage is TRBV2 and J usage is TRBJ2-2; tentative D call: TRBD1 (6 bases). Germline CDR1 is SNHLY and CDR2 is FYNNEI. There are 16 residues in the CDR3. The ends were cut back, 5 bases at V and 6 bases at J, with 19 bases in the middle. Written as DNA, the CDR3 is TGTGCCAGCAGTACGGGGCAGGGGTTGTCGGCCGGGGAGCTGTTTTTT. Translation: CASSTGQGLSAGELFF.

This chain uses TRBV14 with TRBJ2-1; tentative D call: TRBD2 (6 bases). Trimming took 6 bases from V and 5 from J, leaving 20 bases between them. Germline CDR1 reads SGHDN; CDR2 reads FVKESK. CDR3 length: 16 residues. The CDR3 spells CASSRFYRDLDNEQFF. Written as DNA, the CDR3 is TGTGCCAGCAGTCGCTTTTACCGGGACTTAGACAATGAGCAGTTCTTC. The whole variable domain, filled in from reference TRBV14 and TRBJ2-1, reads EAGVTQFPSHSVIEKGQTVTLRCDPISGHDNLYWYRRVMGKEIKFLLHFVKESKQDESGMPNNRFLAERTGGTYSTLKVQPAELEDSGVYFCASSRFYRDLDNEQFFGPGTRLTVL.

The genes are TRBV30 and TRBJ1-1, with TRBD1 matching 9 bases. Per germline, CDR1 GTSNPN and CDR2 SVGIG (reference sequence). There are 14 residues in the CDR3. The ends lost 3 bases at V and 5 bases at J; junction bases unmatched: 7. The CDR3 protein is CAWRPDRGWTEAFF. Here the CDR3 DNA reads TGTGCCTGGAGGCCCGACAGGGGGTGGACTGAAGCTTTCTTT.

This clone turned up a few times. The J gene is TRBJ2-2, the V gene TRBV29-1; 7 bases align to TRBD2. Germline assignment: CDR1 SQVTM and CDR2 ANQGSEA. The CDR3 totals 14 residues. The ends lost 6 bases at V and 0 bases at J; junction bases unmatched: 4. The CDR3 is CSVRGTSNTGELFF. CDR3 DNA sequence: TGCAGCGTGCGGGGGACTTCGAACACCGGGGAGCTGTTTTTT.

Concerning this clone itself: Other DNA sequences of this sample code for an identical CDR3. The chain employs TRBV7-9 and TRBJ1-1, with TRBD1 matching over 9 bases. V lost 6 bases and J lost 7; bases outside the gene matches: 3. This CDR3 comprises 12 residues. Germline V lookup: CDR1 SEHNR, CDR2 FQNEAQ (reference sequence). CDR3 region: CASSLTGGEAFF. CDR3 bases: TGTGCCAGCAGTCTGACAGGGGGTGAAGCTTTCTTT. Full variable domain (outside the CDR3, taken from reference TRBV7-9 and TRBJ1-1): DTGVSQNPRHKITKRGQNVTFRCDPISEHNRLYWYRQTLGQGPEFLTYFQNEAQLEKSRLLSDRFSAERPKGSFSTLEIQRTEQGDSAMYLCASSLTGGEAFFGQGTRLTVV.

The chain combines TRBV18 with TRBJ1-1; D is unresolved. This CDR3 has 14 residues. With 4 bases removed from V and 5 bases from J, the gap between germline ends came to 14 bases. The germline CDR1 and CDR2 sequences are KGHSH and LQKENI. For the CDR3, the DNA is TGTGCCAGCTCACTTCAAGACGGAGGAACTGAAGCTTTCTTT. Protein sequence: CASSLQDGGTEAFF. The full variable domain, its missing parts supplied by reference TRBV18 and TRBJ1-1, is NAGVMQNPRHLVRRRGQEARLRCSPMKGHSHVYWYRQLPEEGLKFMVYLQKENIIDESGMPKERFSAEFPKEGPSILRIQQVVRGDSAAYFCASSLQDGGTEAFFGQGTRLTVV.